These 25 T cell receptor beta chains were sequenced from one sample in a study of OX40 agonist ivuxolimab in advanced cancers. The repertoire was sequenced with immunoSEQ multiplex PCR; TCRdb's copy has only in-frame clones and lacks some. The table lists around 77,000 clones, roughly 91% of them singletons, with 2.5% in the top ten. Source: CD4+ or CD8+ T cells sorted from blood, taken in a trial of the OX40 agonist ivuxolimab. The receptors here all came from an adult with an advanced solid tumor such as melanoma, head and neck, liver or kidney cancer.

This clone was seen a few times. CDR3 loop: CASSEFLDTSGIQETQYF. CDR3 nucleotides: TGTGCCAGCAGTGAATTCCTGGATACTAGCGGGATCCAAGAGACCCAGTACTTC. This chain joins TRBV25-1 and TRBJ2-5, with 10 bases lining up with TRBD2. Per the germline V gene, CDR1 is MGHDK and CDR2 is SYGVNS. This CDR3 spans 18 amino acids. After removal of 1 base from V and 1 base from J, the junction contained 9 bases not matched to a gene.

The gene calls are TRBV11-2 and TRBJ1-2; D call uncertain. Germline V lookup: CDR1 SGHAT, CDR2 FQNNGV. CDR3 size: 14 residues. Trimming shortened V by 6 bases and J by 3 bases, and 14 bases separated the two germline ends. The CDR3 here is CASSSDGWDYGYTF. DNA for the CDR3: TGTGCCAGCAGTTCAGACGGATGGGACTATGGCTACACCTTC.

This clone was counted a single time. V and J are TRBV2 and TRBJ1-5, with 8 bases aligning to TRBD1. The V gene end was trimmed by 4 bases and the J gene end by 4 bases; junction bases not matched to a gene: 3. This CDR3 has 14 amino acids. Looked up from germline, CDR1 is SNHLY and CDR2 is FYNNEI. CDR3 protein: CASSGTGKNQPQHF. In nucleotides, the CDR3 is TGTGCCAGCAGTGGGACAGGGAAAAATCAGCCCCAGCATTTT.

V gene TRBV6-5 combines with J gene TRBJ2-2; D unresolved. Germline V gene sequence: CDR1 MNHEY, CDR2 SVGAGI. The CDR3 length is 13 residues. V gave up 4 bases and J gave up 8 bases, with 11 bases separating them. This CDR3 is CASSLAPSGELFF. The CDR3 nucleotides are TGTGCCAGCAGTTTGGCTCCCTCTGGGGAGCTGTTTTTT.

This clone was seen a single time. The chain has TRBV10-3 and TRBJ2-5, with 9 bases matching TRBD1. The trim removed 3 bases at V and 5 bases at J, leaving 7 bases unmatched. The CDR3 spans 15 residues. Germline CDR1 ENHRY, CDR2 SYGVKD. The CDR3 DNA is TGTGCCATCAGTGACCACGACAGGGGGAAGGAGACCCAGTACTTC. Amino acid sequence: CAISDHDRGKETQYF.

CDR3: CASSPGTATLAGSEQYF. As DNA, the CDR3 is TGTGCCAGCAGCCCCGGGACAGCCACGCTAGCGGGAAGCGAGCAGTACTTC. The rearrangement uses TRBV5-4 and TRBJ2-7; TRBD2 aligns across 9 bases. This CDR3 comprises 17 residues. Germline trimming cut 4 bases from V and 6 bases from J; bases unmatched to any gene: 17. Germline V CDR1 and CDR2: SGHNT, YYREEE (reference sequence).

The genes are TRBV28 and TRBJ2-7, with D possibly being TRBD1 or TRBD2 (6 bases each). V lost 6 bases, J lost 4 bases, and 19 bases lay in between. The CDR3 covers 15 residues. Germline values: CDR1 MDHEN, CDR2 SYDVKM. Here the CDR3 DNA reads TGTGCCAGCAGACCCCTGGGCAAAGGGGGGTACGAGCAGTACTTC. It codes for CASRPLGKGGYEQYF.

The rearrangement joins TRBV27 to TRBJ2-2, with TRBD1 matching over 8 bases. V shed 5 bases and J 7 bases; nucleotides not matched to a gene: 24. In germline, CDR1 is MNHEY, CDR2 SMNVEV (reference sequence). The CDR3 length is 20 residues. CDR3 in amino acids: CASSPRRDRTLLAGIGELFF. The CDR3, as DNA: TGTGCCAGCAGTCCCCGTAGGGACAGGACCTTGTTGGCGGGCATCGGGGAGCTGTTTTTT.

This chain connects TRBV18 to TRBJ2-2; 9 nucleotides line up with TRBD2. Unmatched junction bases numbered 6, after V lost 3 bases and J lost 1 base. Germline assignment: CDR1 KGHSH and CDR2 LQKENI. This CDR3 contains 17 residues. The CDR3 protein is CASSPSGGAMNTGELFF. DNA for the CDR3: TGTGCCAGCTCACCTAGCGGGGGAGCTATGAACACCGGGGAGCTGTTTTTT. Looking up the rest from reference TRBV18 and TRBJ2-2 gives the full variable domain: NAGVMQNPRHLVRRRGQEARLRCSPMKGHSHVYWYRQLPEEGLKFMVYLQKENIIDESGMPKERFSAEFPKEGPSILRIQQVVRGDSAAYFCASSPSGGAMNTGELFFGEGSRLTVL.

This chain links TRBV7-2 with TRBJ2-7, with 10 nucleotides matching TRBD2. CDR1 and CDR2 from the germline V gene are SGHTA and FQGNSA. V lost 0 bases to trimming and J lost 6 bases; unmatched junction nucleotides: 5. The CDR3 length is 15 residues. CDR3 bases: TGTGCCAGCAGCTTAGCTTCAGGACTAGCGGCCGAGCAGTACTTC. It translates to CASSLASGLAAEQYF.

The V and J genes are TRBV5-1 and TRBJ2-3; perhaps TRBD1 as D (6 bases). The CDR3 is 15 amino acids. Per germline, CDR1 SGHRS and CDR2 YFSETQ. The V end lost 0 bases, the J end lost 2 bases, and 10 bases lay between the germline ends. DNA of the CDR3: TGCGCCAGCAGCTTGGCGACAGGATTCACAGATACGCAGTATTTT. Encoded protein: CASSLATGFTDTQYF.

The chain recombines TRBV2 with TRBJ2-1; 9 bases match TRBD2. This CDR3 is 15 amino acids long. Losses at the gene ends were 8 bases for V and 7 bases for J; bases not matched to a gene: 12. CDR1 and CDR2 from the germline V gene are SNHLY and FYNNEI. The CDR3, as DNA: TGTGCCAGCGAGTGGCGGGAGGGCCGCGGGAATGAGCAGTTCTTC. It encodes CASEWREGRGNEQFF.

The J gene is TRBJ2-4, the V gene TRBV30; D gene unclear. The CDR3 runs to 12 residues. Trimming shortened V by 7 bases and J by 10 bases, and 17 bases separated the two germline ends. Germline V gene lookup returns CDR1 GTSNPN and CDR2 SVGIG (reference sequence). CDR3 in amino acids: CAFRTVGNIQYF. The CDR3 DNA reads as TGTGCCTTTCGTACGGTTGGGAATATTCAGTACTTC.

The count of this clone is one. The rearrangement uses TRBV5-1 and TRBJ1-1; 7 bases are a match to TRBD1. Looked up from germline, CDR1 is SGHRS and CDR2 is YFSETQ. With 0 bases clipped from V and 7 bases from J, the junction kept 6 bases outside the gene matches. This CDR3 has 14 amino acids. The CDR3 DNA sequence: TGCGCCAGCAGCTTGGCCCCAGGGGGGGATGAAGCTTTCTTT. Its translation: CASSLAPGGDEAFF.

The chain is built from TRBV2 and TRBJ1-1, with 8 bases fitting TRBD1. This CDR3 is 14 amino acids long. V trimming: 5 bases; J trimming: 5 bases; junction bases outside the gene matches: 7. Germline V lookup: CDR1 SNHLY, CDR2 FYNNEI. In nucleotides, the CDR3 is TGTGCCAGCAGTCAACAGGGGGGGTGGACTGAAGCTTTCTTT. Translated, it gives CASSQQGGWTEAFF.

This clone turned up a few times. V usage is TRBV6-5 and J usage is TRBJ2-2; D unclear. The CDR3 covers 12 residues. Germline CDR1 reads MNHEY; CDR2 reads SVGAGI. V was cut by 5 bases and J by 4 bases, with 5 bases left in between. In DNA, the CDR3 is TGTGCCAGCAGTAGGGTCACCGGGGAGCTGTTTTTT. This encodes CASSRVTGELFF.

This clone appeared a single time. As DNA, the CDR3 is TGTGCCAGCAGCCGACGACAGGACGACTATGGCTACACCTTC. Translating it yields CASSRRQDDYGYTF. The chain uses TRBV6-5 and TRBJ1-2; possibly TRBD1 for D (6 bases). The CDR3 contains 14 residues. The germline V and J ends were trimmed by 6 bases and 3 bases, with 14 bases remaining between them. Germline assignment: CDR1 MNHEY and CDR2 SVGAGI.

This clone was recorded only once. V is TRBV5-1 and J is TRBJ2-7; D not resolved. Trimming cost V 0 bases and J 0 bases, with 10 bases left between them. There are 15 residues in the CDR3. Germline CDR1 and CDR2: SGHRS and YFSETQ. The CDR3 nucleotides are TGCGCCAGCAGCTTGGGTGGGGTCGCCTCCTACGAGCAGTACTTC. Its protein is CASSLGGVASYEQYF. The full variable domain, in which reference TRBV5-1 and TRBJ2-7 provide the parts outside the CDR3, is KAGVTQTPRYLIKTRGQQVTLSCSPISGHRSVSWYQQTPGQGLQFLFEYFSETQRNKGNFPGRFSGRQFSNSRSEMNVSTLELGDSALYLCASSLGGVASYEQYFGPGTRLTVT.

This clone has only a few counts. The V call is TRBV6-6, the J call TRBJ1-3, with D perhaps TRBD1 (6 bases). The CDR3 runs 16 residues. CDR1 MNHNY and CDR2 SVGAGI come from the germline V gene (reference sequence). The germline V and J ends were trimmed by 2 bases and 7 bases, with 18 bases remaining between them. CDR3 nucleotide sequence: TGTGCCAGCAGTTACACTAGGGGGGCGGTGAGGAACACCATATATTTT. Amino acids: CASSYTRGAVRNTIYF.

The CDR3 loop is CASSVGTGVSGELFF. The CDR3 bases are TGTGCCAGCAGCGTAGGGACAGGGGTCTCCGGGGAGCTGTTTTTT. The rearrangement uses TRBV9 and TRBJ2-2; 9 bases map to TRBD1. CDR1 and CDR2 (germline): SGDLS, YYNGEE. V trimming: 0 bases; J trimming: 6 bases; junction bases outside the gene matches: 3. The CDR3 totals 15 residues.

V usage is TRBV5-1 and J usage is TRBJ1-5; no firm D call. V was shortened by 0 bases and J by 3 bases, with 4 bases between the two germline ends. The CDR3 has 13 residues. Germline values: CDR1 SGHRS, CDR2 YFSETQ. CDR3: CASSLDPNQPQHF. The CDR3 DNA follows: TGCGCCAGCAGCTTGGATCCCAATCAGCCCCAGCATTTT.

CDR3 nucleotide sequence: TGTGCCAGCGGAAATCCCGGGACCCCCGACACCTTC. Translating it yields CASGNPGTPDTF. The gene calls are TRBV6-5 and TRBJ1-2; D possibly corresponds to TRBD1 (5 bases). This CDR3 comprises 12 residues. CDR1 is MNHEY and CDR2 is SVGAGI in the germline V gene. Between the trimmed V and J ends, which lost 8 bases and 12 bases, there was a span of 19 bases.

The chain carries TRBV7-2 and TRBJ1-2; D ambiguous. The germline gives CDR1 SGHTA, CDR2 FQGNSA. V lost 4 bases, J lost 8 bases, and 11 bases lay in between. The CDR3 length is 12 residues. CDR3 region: CASSYSGRGYTF. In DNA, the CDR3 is TGTGCCAGCAGCTACTCGGGGAGGGGCTACACCTTC. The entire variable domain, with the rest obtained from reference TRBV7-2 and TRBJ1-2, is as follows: GAGVSQSPSNKVTEKGKDVELRCDPISGHTALYWYRQSLGQGLEFLIYFQGNSAPDKSGLPSDRFSAERTGGSVSTLTIQRTQQEDSAVYLCASSYSGRGYTFGSGTRLTVV.

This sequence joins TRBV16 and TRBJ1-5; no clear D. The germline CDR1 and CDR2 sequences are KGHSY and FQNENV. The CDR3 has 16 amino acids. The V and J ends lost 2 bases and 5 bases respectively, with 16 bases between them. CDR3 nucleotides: TGTGCCAGCAGCCAACCGGGCGGACGAACGTATCAGCCCCAGCATTTT. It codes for CASSQPGGRTYQPQHF.

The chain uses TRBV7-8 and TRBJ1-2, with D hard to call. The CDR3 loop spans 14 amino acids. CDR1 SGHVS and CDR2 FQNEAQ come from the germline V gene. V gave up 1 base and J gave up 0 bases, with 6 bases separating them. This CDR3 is CASSLEGSNYGYTF. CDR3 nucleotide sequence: TGTGCCAGCAGCTTAGAAGGTTCTAACTATGGCTACACCTTC. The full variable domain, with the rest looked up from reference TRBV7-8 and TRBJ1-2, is GAGVSQSPRYKVAKRGQDVALRCDPISGHVSLFWYQQALGQGPEFLTYFQNEAQLDKSGLPSDRFFAERPEGSVSTLKIQRTQQEDSAVYLCASSLEGSNYGYTFGSGTRLTVV.